Detailed here is one T cell receptor beta chain. It has no known antigen specificity. Base qualities are not recorded, but no much larger clone differs from it by a single base. The data were obtained in a study of T cells after yellow fever vaccination (dated by TCRdb to about 2019). With respect to the entire study: The SMART-Seq v4 Ultra Low Input RNA kit was used to prepare libraries from fractions with low cell numbers. To follow T-cell clones before and after primary and booster YFV17D yellow fever vaccination, bulk TCR alpha and beta repertoires were sequenced over time. Blood samples were taken at several timepoints before and after primary and secondary immunization, and bulk PBMC replicates and cell subsets were isolated. The cohort comprised two healthy male donors, one aged 18 to 30 and one aged 30 to 40 years.

Inclusive of the bounding cysteine and phenylalanine, the CDR3 is 19 residues long. CDR3 DNA is the only sequence kept; it has 57 bases, read in frame from the first base. V was cut back by 5 bases and J by 1 base, leaving a gap of 21 bases between them. As encoded in the germline V gene, CDR1 is SGHAT while CDR2 is FQNNGV. General findings and caveats noted by the study authors: Computational filtering was required because FACS-sorted repertoires could contain abundant contaminating clonotypes from the bulk population. Because only a couple of donors were included in the study, the extent to which the findings can be generalized is limited. Compared with the primary T-cell response, the secondary T-cell response was weaker but faster, peaking on day 5 rather than day 15. Most clones expanded after primary vaccination were re-detected after the booster (about 95% of CD4 and more than 70% of CD8), suggesting broad memory maintenance. A small share of clonotypes was detected in both CD4 and CD8 compartments, with the overlap likely arising from convergent recombination.

TCR cDNA was synthesized by 5'RACE template switching, through which a universal primer site and unique molecular identifiers were introduced. Priming for cDNA synthesis came from both the TCR alpha and TCR beta constant segments. Libraries were amplified in two PCR steps, with sample barcodes and sequencing adapters added in the second step. Sequencing of libraries was performed on Illumina HiSeq 2500 (2x100 bp) or NovaSeq (2x150 bp). Per the original workflow: Demultiplexing of reads and collapsing into UMI consensus sequences were performed with MIGEC, and V(D)J alignment was carried out with MiXCR. Vaccine-responding clonotypes were identified with edgeR using replicate PBMC samples, with FDR below 0.01 and a log2 fold change above 5 up to day 15 being required. Each bulk clonotype received a CD4 or CD8 identity based on whether the sequenced CD4 or CD8 repertoire contained that clonotype at higher abundance. In-frame beta chains were kept once TCRdb had trimmed the public reads at Q25 with fastp and called clones with MiXCR. Each entry merges the rows of one CDR3 protein and shows their most common DNA and genes. The V and J calls reflect TCRdb's pipeline rather than the authors' work. The table for this sample lists roughly 500,000 distinct CDR3 sequences; about a fifth of them were counted only once. The ten biggest clones cover over 11% of the sample.

This sample's treatment or condition label indicates: live attenuated yellow fever vaccine strain. At each blood-draw timepoint, two biological replicates of bulk PBMCs were obtained. PBMCs were isolated from peripheral blood using a standard Ficoll-Paque protocol. TriZol was used to extract RNA from bulk PBMCs, from CD4 and CD8 fractions, and from dextramer-positive and dextramer-negative fractions. The sequencing used PBMCs, collected 15 days after the yellow fever booster vaccination. This clonotype was sampled from a man under 40 who received the YFV17D yellow fever vaccine. The chain couples TRBV11-2 to TRBJ2-6; the D gene assignment is ambiguous. CDR3 sequence: CASSATRPRAGSGANVLTF. The DNA sequence follows: TGTGCCAGCAGCGCAACGAGACCCCGGGCCGGGTCTGGGGCCAACGTCCTGACTTTC.